This T cell receptor (beta chain) was sequenced during a study of cytomegalovirus exposure and HLA in healthy donors. A multiplex PCR was run with 60 Vbeta primers and 13 Jbeta primers. The assay was immunoSEQ multiplex PCR, and TCRdb's table has in-frame clones only and misses some. In the table there are about 200,000 clones, approximately 85% of which are singletons. Sequenced: PBMCs. The clonotype originates from a woman between 50 and 59 years old in good health and CMV-seropositive.

The CDR3 loop is CASSTRGRGAQETQYF. The CDR3 DNA reads as TGTGCCAGCAGTACCAGGGGAAGAGGGGCCCAAGAGACCCAGTACTTC. The chain combines TRBV27 with TRBJ2-5; tentatively, D is TRBD1 (6 bases). Trimming pared 5 bases from V and 1 base from J, leaving 17 bases between. Germline V gene data show CDR1 as MNHEY and CDR2 as SMNVEV (reference sequence). The CDR3 has 16 residues.